The clone carrying this T cell receptor (beta chain) has a count of ten or more. CDR1 SGHTA and CDR2 FQGNSA come from the germline V gene. The V end lost 5 bases, the J end lost 0 bases, and 8 bases lay between the germline ends. The length of the CDR3 is 14 residues. Eligible hyperthyroidism cases comprised new diagnoses of under 2 months' duration in individuals aged 18 to 65. Scientists amplified the TCR beta CDR3 regions from RNA transcripts. The workflow started with a first-round RT-PCR run with HTBI primers and then moved on to a second-round multiplex PCR. One entry per CDR3 protein results from TCRdb running MiXCR on the multiplex PCR reads. The repertoire holds 400,000 or so distinct CDR3 sequences, with about a sixth as singletons. The source of the sample is a study of Graves' ophthalmopathy and Graves' hyperthyroidism.

This sequence originates from an adult woman with stable Graves' hyperthyroidism. Sequencing was done on a sample of peripheral blood. V usage is TRBV7-2 and J usage is TRBJ1-5; D ambiguous. CDR3 DNA sequence: TGTGCCAGCAGCCTAATTCATAGCAATCAGCCCCAGCATTTT. Residues: CASSLIHSNQPQHF.